The rows below give T cell receptor beta chains drawn from one sample of a study of blood T cell repertoires in COVID-19. The assay was immunoSEQ multiplex PCR, and TCRdb's table has in-frame clones only and misses some. The sample lists some 95,000 clones; 90% to 95% were seen once. Specimen: peripheral blood. The receptors originated from a human donor with active COVID-19. The donor label of this sample is uncertain. CDR3s leave out the opening cysteine and the closing phenylalanine or tryptophan. The D gene is left open where the match is weak.

v_gene: TRBV13
j_gene: TRBJ2-7
d_gene: TRBD1
CDR3aa: ASSPRDSSYEQY

v_gene: TRBV3-1/TRBV3-2
j_gene: TRBJ1-5
d_gene: -
CDR3aa: ASSQATAPGHSNQPQH

v_gene: TRBV2
j_gene: TRBJ2-7
d_gene: TRBD1
CDR3aa: ASSDTGVGSYEQY

v_gene: TRBV7-2
j_gene: TRBJ2-7
d_gene: TRBD1
CDR3aa: ASSLLQGAFGEQY

v_gene: TRBV7-2
j_gene: TRBJ1-5
d_gene: TRBD1
CDR3aa: ASSSRDRGENQPQH

v_gene: TRBV5-6
j_gene: TRBJ2-7
d_gene: TRBD1
CDR3aa: ASSLGQAYSYEQY

v_gene: TRBV29-1
j_gene: TRBJ1-1
d_gene: -
CDR3aa: SVWNSEAF

v_gene: TRBV5-1
j_gene: TRBJ2-1
d_gene: TRBD2
CDR3aa: ASTDGAGGPGNEQF

v_gene: TRBV6-5
j_gene: TRBJ1-5
d_gene: -
CDR3aa: ASNVGGWQPQH

v_gene: TRBV9
j_gene: TRBJ2-7
d_gene: -
CDR3aa: ASSPGGASSYEQY